Presented here are 31 T cell receptor beta chains from one specimen sequenced in a study of CD8+CD57+ T cells in acquired aplastic anemia. Template material for TCR beta VDJ and CDR3 profiling consisted of genomic DNA. TCRdb re-called the reads through MiXCR, storing one row per CDR3 protein. Found here are around 200,000 distinct CDR3 sequences, over 60% of them singletons; the top ten hold less than 30%. Specimen: sorted CD4+, CD8+, or CD8+CD57+ T cells (not recorded which) from PBMCs. These receptors were obtained from a human donor in good health.

This chain links TRBV5-1 with TRBJ1-1, with D maybe TRBD1 (6 bases). CDR1 is SGHRS and CDR2 is YFSETQ in the germline V gene. The CDR3 has 14 residues. Trimming cost V 0 bases and J 6 bases, with 12 bases left between them. CDR3 protein: CASSLGQGPAEAFF. The CDR3 bases are TGCGCCAGCAGCTTGGGTCAGGGGCCGGCTGAAGCTTTCTTT.

This clonotype has a count of ten or more. CDR3: CASSRQTYTEAFF. CDR3 nucleotides: TGTGCCAGCAGTAGACAAACCTACACTGAAGCTTTCTTT. V usage is TRBV6-2 or TRBV6-3 and J usage is TRBJ1-1, with D hard to call. With 5 bases removed from V and 3 bases from J, the gap between germline ends came to 10 bases. CDR3 length: 13 residues. Germline values: CDR1 MNHEY, CDR2 SVGEGT.

This clonotype was picked up many times. This chain connects TRBV20-1 to TRBJ2-3, with D hard to call. V was trimmed by 6 bases and J by 4 bases, leaving 23 bases between them. Germline V lookup: CDR1 DFQATT, CDR2 SNEGSKA (reference sequence). The CDR3 consists of 16 residues. The CDR3 nucleotides are TGCAGTGCCCGTGTCTTCCCGGGCCCCCTCTCAGATACGCAGTATTTT. It specifies CSARVFPGPLSDTQYF.

This clonotype appeared many times. The chain recombines TRBV2 with TRBJ1-2; D remains unclear. This CDR3 has 17 amino acids. CDR1 and CDR2 from the germline V gene are SNHLY and FYNNEI. V lost 9 bases to trimming and J lost 5 bases, with 28 bases between them. CDR3 in DNA: TGTGCCAGGACTAACCCGGGTCTAGGGTCCGACGGGTATGGCTACACCTTC. Its translation: CARTNPGLGSDGYGYTF.

The chain combines TRBV7-6 with TRBJ1-1, with 7 bases fitting TRBD1. The CDR3 sequence is 15 residues long. V lost 2 bases to trimming and J lost 2 bases; unmatched junction nucleotides: 5. The germline gives CDR1 SGHVS, CDR2 FNYEAQ. The CDR3 DNA follows: TGTGCCAGCAGCTTACACGGGACAGCAAACACTGAAGCTTTCTTT. It specifies CASSLHGTANTEAFF.

The gene calls are TRBV29-1 and TRBJ2-6; 7 nucleotides line up with TRBD1. The CDR3 sequence is 14 residues long. CDR1 is SQVTM, CDR2 ANQGSEA, per germline. As DNA, the CDR3 is TGCAGTGCCAGACAACAGGGGGGGGCCAACGTCCTGACTTTC. Protein: CSARQQGGANVLTF.

J is TRBJ1-1 and V is TRBV7-2; D not resolved. Germline V gene data show CDR1 as SGHTA and CDR2 as FQGNSA. V was clipped by 4 bases and J by 6 bases, with 15 bases between them. The CDR3 length is 14 residues. The CDR3 region is CASSSQWRMAEAFF. The CDR3 DNA is TGTGCCAGCAGCTCACAATGGAGGATGGCTGAAGCTTTCTTT.

V is TRBV7-2 and J is TRBJ2-5; 7 nucleotides line up with TRBD2. The germline gives CDR1 SGHTA, CDR2 FQGNSA. J lost 5 bases, V lost 3 bases, and 12 bases had no gene match. The CDR3 loop spans 16 amino acids. CDR3 nucleotide sequence: TGTGCCAGCAGCTTGTGGGGGAGGGGCAGTGGGGAGACCCAGTACTTC. Its protein product is CASSLWGRGSGETQYF.

This clonotype occurred once. This chain links TRBV7-2 with TRBJ1-1; maybe TRBD1 (5 bases). V was pared by 3 bases and J by 8 bases, with 13 bases between. This CDR3 spans 13 amino acids. Per the germline V gene, CDR1 is SGHTA and CDR2 is FQGNSA. CDR3 residues: CASSLVQGGEAFF. The CDR3, as DNA: TGTGCCAGCAGCTTGGTCCAGGGTGGGGAAGCTTTCTTT.

The chain is built from TRBV4-1 and TRBJ2-7; the match to TRBD1 covers 10 bases. The CDR3 has 16 amino acids. J gave up 3 bases and V 0 bases, and 5 bases lay outside the gene matches. Germline CDR1 reads MGHRA; CDR2 reads YSYEKL. The CDR3 DNA reads as TGCGCCAGCAGCCAAGATGACGGACAGGGGGTCTACGAGCAGTACTTC. Protein product: CASSQDDGQGVYEQYF.

This clonotype has a count of ten or more. A much bigger clone sits one base away, suggesting this may be a read error. The V and J genes are TRBV20-1 and TRBJ1-1; the D gene is possibly TRBD1 (6 bases). The CDR3 runs to 12 residues. V was clipped by 3 bases and J by 4 bases, with 9 bases between them. Germline CDR1 DFQATT, CDR2 SNEGSKA (reference sequence). The CDR3 loop is CSARQQGTEAFF. CDR3 DNA: TGCAGTGCTAGGCAACAGGGCACTGAAGCTTTCTTT.

This sequence joins TRBV20-1 and TRBJ1-2; D ambiguous. Looked up from germline, CDR1 is DFQATT and CDR2 is SNEGSKA (reference sequence). The CDR3 runs to 13 residues. Deletions cut 1 base from V and 4 bases from J, with 10 bases between. The CDR3 DNA is TGCAGTGCTAGAGTGGAGGGAGGCTATGGCTACACCTTC. It specifies CSARVEGGYGYTF.

The rearrangement joins TRBV7-9 to TRBJ1-1; 8 nucleotides align to TRBD1. This CDR3 region has 15 residues. CDR1 is SEHNR, CDR2 FQNEAQ, per germline (reference sequence). V was pared by 5 bases and J by 3 bases, with 8 bases of the junction left unmatched. This CDR3 reads CASSPPRQGYTEAFF. CDR3 nucleotides: TGTGCCAGCAGCCCTCCGAGACAGGGGTACACTGAAGCTTTCTTT.

This clonotype was recorded once. This chain connects TRBV7-8 to TRBJ2-3; D call uncertain. Germline CDR1 and CDR2: SGHVS and FQNEAQ. The CDR3 is 15 amino acids. V was clipped by 5 bases and J by 2 bases, with 14 bases between them. CDR3 amino acids: CASSPRPMDTDTQYF. Written as DNA, the CDR3 is TGTGCCAGCAGCCCCAGACCTATGGACACAGATACGCAGTATTTT.

CDR3 bases: TGTGCCACCAGTGATTTGCAGGGGCCCATTTCTATTGATACGCAGTATTTT. It is translated as CATSDLQGPISIDTQYF. This chain links TRBV24-1 with TRBJ2-3; TRBD1 might be the D (6 bases). CDR3 length: 17 residues. The V and J ends lost 0 bases and 6 bases respectively, with 18 bases between them. Germline values: CDR1 KGHDR, CDR2 SFDVKD.

The chain is built from TRBV10-3 and TRBJ2-3; TRBD2 matches at 7 bases. V lost 7 bases, J lost 2 bases, and 9 bases stayed unmatched. The CDR3 runs 15 residues. Germline-derived CDR1 and CDR2 are ENHRY and SYGVKD. Here the CDR3 reads CAINSQRGSTDTQYF. CDR3 sequence (DNA): TGTGCCATCAACTCCCAGCGGGGTTCCACAGATACGCAGTATTTT.

The chain links TRBV7-9 to TRBJ2-7; D gene ambiguous. V dropped 6 bases and J dropped 4 bases, with 13 bases sitting between them. The CDR3 spans 13 residues. The germline V gene has CDR1 SEHNR and CDR2 FQNEAQ (reference sequence). The chain's CDR3 is CASRGWTEYEQYF. In DNA, the CDR3 is TGTGCCAGCAGGGGATGGACGGAGTACGAGCAGTACTTC. Full variable domain (remainder filled in from reference TRBV7-9 and TRBJ2-7): DTGVSQNPRHKITKRGQNVTFRCDPISEHNRLYWYRQTLGQGPEFLTYFQNEAQLEKSRLLSDRFSAERPKGSFSTLEIQRTEQGDSAMYLCASRGWTEYEQYFGPGTRLTVT.

The CDR3 bases are TGCAGTGCTAGAGATTCGGGAGTAGAAGGGAACACCGGGGAGCTGTTTTTT. Translation gives CSARDSGVEGNTGELFF. This chain joins TRBV20-1 and TRBJ2-2, with D maybe TRBD2 (6 bases). Germline values: CDR1 DFQATT, CDR2 SNEGSKA (reference sequence). This CDR3 comprises 17 residues. Trimming took off 0 bases at V and 1 base at J, with 15 bases between the two ends.

The V gene is TRBV12-3 or TRBV12-4, the J gene TRBJ1-2, with no clear D. V was clipped by 3 bases and J by 7 bases, with 9 bases between them. This CDR3 has 12 residues. CDR3 coding DNA: TGTGCCAGCAGTTTCCGCCGAGGTGGCTACACCTTC. Amino acid sequence: CASSFRRGGYTF.

This clonotype was detected only a few times. The V and J genes are TRBV27 and TRBJ2-1; D gene uncertain. The ends were cut back, 10 bases at V and 5 bases at J, with 18 bases in the middle. The CDR3 is made up of 14 amino acids. Germline CDR1 is MNHEY and CDR2 is SMNVEV (reference sequence). The CDR3 protein is CATRLPVNDNEQFF. In nucleotides, the CDR3 is TGTGCCACCCGACTCCCGGTCAACGACAATGAGCAGTTCTTC.

In its sample, this clonotype was seen many times. The chain combines TRBV3-1 with TRBJ2-7; 8 nucleotides align to TRBD2. CDR3 length: 14 amino acids. CDR1 is LGHDT, CDR2 YNNKEL, per germline (reference sequence). V was clipped by 6 bases and J by 3 bases; unmatched bases: 7. CDR3 sequence (DNA): TGTGCCAGCAGTCCGGGACTAGGCCTCTACGAGCAGTACTTC. It is translated as CASSPGLGLYEQYF.

This clonotype has more than one count but fewer than ten. V gene TRBV11-2 combines with J gene TRBJ1-2; perhaps TRBD1 as D (5 bases). CDR1 and CDR2 (germline): SGHAT, FQNNGV. The CDR3 length is 13 residues. V gave up 1 base and J gave up 9 bases, with 12 bases separating them. The CDR3 region is CASSLAGARSYTF. The DNA of the CDR3 is TGTGCCAGCAGCTTAGCCGGGGCGCGAAGCTACACCTTC.

V usage is TRBV5-4 and J usage is TRBJ2-7, with 8 bases identical to TRBD1. The CDR3 is 16 amino acids. The V segment lost 3 bases and the J segment 3 bases; nucleotides outside the gene matches: 11. CDR1 is SGHNT, CDR2 YYREEE, per germline (reference sequence). The CDR3 DNA follows: TGTGCCAGCAGCTCCCTCACAGGGGGTTCAAGCTACGAGCAGTACTTC. As protein: CASSSLTGGSSYEQYF.

Many counts were recorded for this clonotype. CDR3: CASSYRDYMNTEAFF. CDR3 sequence (DNA): TGTGCCAGCAGCTACAGGGACTACATGAACACTGAAGCTTTCTTT. The V call is TRBV7-2, the J call TRBJ1-1; the D gene is possibly TRBD1 (6 bases). CDR1 SGHTA and CDR2 FQGNSA come from the germline V gene. This CDR3 comprises 15 residues. V was shortened by 4 bases and J by 0 bases, with 12 bases between the two germline ends.

This clonotype appeared once. This chain connects TRBV2 to TRBJ1-2; D call uncertain. Germline values: CDR1 SNHLY, CDR2 FYNNEI. The CDR3 sequence is 14 residues long. The germline V and J ends were trimmed by 0 bases and 8 bases, with 13 bases remaining between them. DNA of the CDR3: TGTGCCAGCAGTGAAGCCGTCCGCTCTCAGGGCTACACCTTC. Protein sequence: CASSEAVRSQGYTF.

The CDR3 region has the DNA TGTGCCAGCAGCCCCCGTGAGGGGTGGGACTATGGCTACACCTTC. This sequence encodes CASSPREGWDYGYTF. The chain couples TRBV7-9 to TRBJ1-2; D might be TRBD1 (5 bases). Per germline, CDR1 SEHNR and CDR2 FQNEAQ (reference sequence). The CDR3 is 15 amino acids. V lost 5 bases and J 3 bases, leaving 16 bases between the germline ends.

The chain uses TRBV24-1 and TRBJ1-1; D is undetermined. This CDR3 comprises 12 residues. Germline lookup yields CDR1 KGHDR and CDR2 SFDVKD. The V end lost 4 bases, the J end lost 4 bases, and 6 bases lay between the germline ends. The CDR3 loop is CATSEGGTEAFF. In DNA form, the CDR3 reads TGTGCCACCAGTGAAGGAGGCACTGAAGCTTTCTTT.

V and J are TRBV20-1 and TRBJ2-7; 8 bases are shared with TRBD1. Per the germline V gene, CDR1 is DFQATT and CDR2 is SNEGSKA (reference sequence). The V segment lost 3 bases and the J segment 3 bases; nucleotides outside the gene matches: 7. This CDR3 spans 14 amino acids. The CDR3 loop reads CSARVMDRDYEQYF. DNA for the CDR3: TGCAGTGCTAGGGTTATGGACAGGGACTACGAGCAGTACTTC.

V is TRBV6-2 or TRBV6-3 and J is TRBJ2-1; D remains ambiguous. The CDR3 extends over 15 amino acids. Germline CDR1 is MNHEY and CDR2 is SVGEGT. Deletions cut 3 bases from V and 5 bases from J, with 14 bases between. CDR3 coding DNA: TGTGCCAGCAGTTATGGGCCCCTTCGGGACAATGAGCAGTTCTTC. Translating it yields CASSYGPLRDNEQFF.

This clonotype was seen at least ten times. V gene TRBV6-1 combines with J gene TRBJ2-1, with D hard to call. CDR3 size: 13 residues. Trimming removed 1 base from V and 8 bases from J, with 9 bases in between. In germline, CDR1 is MNHNS, CDR2 SASEGT. The CDR3 reads CASSEGSIDEQFF. The DNA of the CDR3 is TGTGCCAGCAGTGAAGGAAGCATCGATGAGCAGTTCTTC.

This clonotype has only one observation. This chain joins TRBV2 and TRBJ1-2, with D maybe TRBD1 (5 bases). The V end lost 6 bases, the J end lost 5 bases, and 16 bases lay between the germline ends. The CDR3 totals 14 residues. Germline loops: CDR1 SNHLY, CDR2 FYNNEI. This CDR3 reads CASSVAEGNYGYTF. The CDR3, as DNA: TGTGCCAGCAGCGTAGCGGAGGGGAATTATGGCTACACCTTC. Complete variable domain (other parts from reference TRBV2 and TRBJ1-2): EPEVTQTPSHQVTQMGQEVILRCVPISNHLYFYWYRQILGQKVEFLVSFYNNEISEKSEIFDDQFSVERPDGSNFTLKIRSTKLEDSAMYFCASSVAEGNYGYTFGSGTRLTVV.